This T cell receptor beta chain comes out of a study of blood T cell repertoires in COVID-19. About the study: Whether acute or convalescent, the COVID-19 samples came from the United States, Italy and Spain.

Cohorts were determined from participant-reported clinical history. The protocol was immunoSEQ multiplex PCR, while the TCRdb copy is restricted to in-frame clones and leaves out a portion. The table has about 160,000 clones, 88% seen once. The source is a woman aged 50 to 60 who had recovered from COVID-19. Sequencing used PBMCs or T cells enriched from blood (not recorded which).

The CDR3 region has the DNA TGTGCCAGTAGTATCCACAGGGGCTACACCTTC. Amino acid sequence: CASSIHRGYTF. The chain has TRBV19 and TRBJ1-2; TRBD1 might be the D (5 bases). The length of the CDR3 is 11 residues. The V end lost 3 bases, the J end lost 8 bases, and 7 bases lay between the germline ends. The germline gives CDR1 LNHDA, CDR2 SQIVND (reference sequence).